One and the same sample provided the 30 T cell receptor beta chains below, sequenced in a study of tumor and adjacent non-tumor tissue in lung cancer. The template was RNA from unsorted bulk tissue. The normal lung tissue was taken more than 3 cm from the tumor edge. TCRbeta libraries were built with three rounds of nested PCR, modified from ARM-PCR. In TCRdb, the multiplex PCR reads were re-called with MiXCR into one record per CDR3 protein. The sample lists tens of thousands of distinct CDR3 sequences; less than 75% were seen once. Sequenced input: distant non-tumor lung tissue. These receptors were obtained from a woman aged 45 to 65 with non-small cell lung cancer.

In the case of this clonotype: Because it lacks the conserved phenylalanine or tryptophan at the end, this CDR3 is likely a read error. The genes are TRBV10-2 and TRBJ2-1; the D gene is possibly TRBD2 (5 bases). CDR1 is WSHSY, CDR2 SAAADI, per germline. The CDR3 is 14 amino acids. The V and J ends lost 6 bases and 7 bases respectively, with 16 bases between them. CDR3 amino acids: CASRPSGIANEQFL. CDR3 DNA: TGCGCCAGCAGACCCTCCGGGATAGCGAATGAGCAGTTCCTC.

The chain combines TRBV24-1 with TRBJ2-3; 13 bases map to TRBD2. After removal of 3 bases from V and 3 bases from J, the junction contained 11 bases not matched to a gene. Germline V gene lookup returns CDR1 KGHDR and CDR2 SFDVKD. This CDR3 spans 19 amino acids. The CDR3 bases are TGTGCCACCAGTGATCCACGTAGGACTAGCGGGAGTGTGACAGATACGCAGTATTTT. It codes for CATSDPRRTSGSVTDTQYF.

Concerning this clonotype: At one end, the junction sequence differs from germline, possibly due to a read error. The rearrangement links TRBV29-1 to TRBJ2-7, with TRBD2 as a possible D gene (5 bases). The CDR3 loop spans 13 amino acids. Germline CDR1 is SQVTM and CDR2 is ANQGSEA. The CDR3 loop is CSVVGQDSYEQYF. The DNA of the CDR3 is TGCAGCGTTGTCGGTCAGGACTCCTACGAACAGTACTTC.

This clonotype has a single count. In this CDR3 the conserved last residue, phenylalanine or tryptophan, is missing, so a read error is likely. The DNA is omitted, as the CDR3 cannot be located on it reliably, and the CDR3 follows TCRdb's listing. The chain employs TRBV20-1 and TRBJ2-2; the listed D gene, TRBD2, was not tested against the DNA. Including both end residues, the CDR3 is 14 amino acids long. Germline values: CDR1 DFQATT, CDR2 SNEGSKA (reference sequence). The chain's CDR3 is CSARTAGISGEPFY.

The sample holds one count of this clonotype. The chain carries TRBV5-1 and TRBJ2-1; 9 nucleotides align to TRBD2. Germline CDR1 reads SGHRS; CDR2 reads YFSETQ. V dropped 4 bases and J dropped 2; count of bases not matched to a gene: 7. This CDR3 is 16 amino acids long. CDR3 bases: TGCGCCAGCAGCCCCAGCGGGGGGAGTCCCTACAATGAGCAGTTCTTC. Amino acid sequence: CASSPSGGSPYNEQFF.

This clonotype has more than one count but fewer than ten. The genes are TRBV29-1 and TRBJ2-1, with D possibly being TRBD1 (7 bases). The CDR3 length is 13 residues. Germline CDR1 reads SQVTM; CDR2 reads ANQGSEA. Trimming took off 4 bases at V and 4 bases at J, with 11 bases between the two ends. The DNA for the CDR3 is TGCAGCGTTGGCAGGGGGGTATACAATGAGCAGTTCTTC. Protein: CSVGRGVYNEQFF.

Notes on this clonotype: The junction does not match germline at one end; this may be a read error. CDR3 amino acids: CANTDQGAYKQYF. As DNA, the CDR3 is TGTGCCAACACCGATCAGGGAGCCTACAAGCAGTACTTC. The chain couples TRBV28 to TRBJ2-7, with D perhaps given as TRBD1 or TRBD2 (5 bases each). This CDR3 is 13 amino acids long. Germline CDR1 MDHEN, CDR2 SYDVKM.

The V and J genes are TRBV11-2 and TRBJ2-1; no clear D. The CDR3 contains 14 residues. Germline CDR1 is SGHAT and CDR2 is FQNNGV. DNA of the CDR3: TGTGCATGCAGCTTCCTAATCCAATACAATGAGCAGTTCTTC. This encodes CACSFLIQYNEQFF.

Concerning this clonotype itself: A junction boundary mismatches the germline segment, possibly from a read error. V is TRBV6-5 and J is TRBJ1-5, with no clear D. The J call is in doubt because the DNA end fits TRBJ2-3 better. CDR1 and CDR2 (germline): MNHEY, SVGAGI. The CDR3 contains 13 residues. CDR3 nucleotide sequence: TGTGCTAGCAGTTACATCCGAAATCAGCCCCAGTATTTT. Encoded protein: CASSYIRNQPQYF.

Turning to this clonotype: At one end the junction does not follow the germline gene, possibly because of a read error. The J gene is TRBJ1-3, the V gene TRBV29-1; D is unclear. Germline lookup yields CDR1 SQVTM and CDR2 ANQGSEA. The length of the CDR3 is 13 residues. CDR3 in DNA: TGCAGCGATTGGACGGACTCTGGTAACACCATATATTTT. It is translated as CSDWTDSGNTIYF.

To note about this clonotype: One junction end does not reproduce the germline sequence, and a read error may be involved. This rearrangement joins TRBV11-2 to TRBJ2-7; D unclear. Germline CDR1 reads SGHAT; CDR2 reads FQNNGV. CDR3 length: 15 residues. The CDR3 reads CASSPWASGYYEHYF. The CDR3 DNA reads as TGTGCCAGCAGCCCTTGGGCTAGTGGTTACTACGAGCACTACTTC. Together with reference TRBV11-2 and TRBJ2-7, the CDR3 gives the full variable domain: EAGVAQSPRYKIIEKRQSVAFWCNPISGHATLYWYQQILGQGPKLLIQFQNNGVVDDSQLPKDRFSAERLKGVDSTLKIQPAKLEDSAVYLCASSPWASGYYEHYFGPGTRLTVT.

On this clonotype: It is likely a read error, because the conserved phenylalanine at the end of the CDR3 is missing. The chain recombines TRBV7-8 with TRBJ2-1; 8 bases align to TRBD2. The CDR3 runs to 17 residues. Trimming removed 4 bases from V and 1 base from J; junction bases left unmatched: 9. CDR1 is SGHVS and CDR2 is FQNEAQ in the germline V gene. CDR3 loop: CASSSVGSGISYNEQFI. Written as DNA, the CDR3 is TGTGCCAGCAGCTCGGTTGGTAGCGGGATTTCCTACAATGAGCAGTTCATC.

In regard to this clonotype: Relative to the germline gene, one junction end is altered; a read error may explain this. J is TRBJ2-5 and V is TRBV11-2; no reliable D call. The CDR3 sequence is 13 residues long. Per germline, CDR1 SGHAT and CDR2 FQNNGV. CDR3 sequence: CASNLGLGETQYF. The CDR3 coding sequence is TGTGCCAGCAACTTAGGTCTGGGGGAGACCCAGTACTTC.

The V call is TRBV6-6, the J call TRBJ1-1; no clear D. Trimming took off 1 base at V and 6 bases at J, with 12 bases between the two ends. Germline loops: CDR1 MNHNY, CDR2 SVGAGI (reference sequence). This CDR3 contains 14 residues. CDR3 DNA sequence: TGTGCCAGCAGTTACTGGGTTTCCGGGTCTGAAGCTTTCTTT. It codes for CASSYWVSGSEAFF.

This clonotype was seen at least ten times. The chain couples TRBV12-3 or TRBV12-4 to TRBJ2-3, with TRBD2 identical over 9 bases. V shed 4 bases, J shed 0 bases, and the junction held 11 bases outside the gene matches. The CDR3 runs to 18 residues. The DNA of the CDR3 is TGTGCCAGCAGTTCTCCTAGCGGGGCCTATTCGAGCACAGATACGCAGTATTTT. Amino acids: CASSSPSGAYSSTDTQYF.

Notes on this clonotype: Its ends do not fully match the called genes, so a read error is possible. This chain joins TRBV20-1 and TRBJ2-5; D is uncertain. CDR3 length equals 15 residues. Germline V lookup: CDR1 DFQATT, CDR2 SNEGSKA (reference sequence). Here the CDR3 reads CSARDRVKATETQHF. CDR3 DNA: TGCAGTGCTAGAGATAGAGTTAAGGCTACAGAGACTCAGCACTTC.

A remark on this clonotype: At one end the junction does not follow the germline gene, possibly because of a read error. This chain connects TRBV6-5 to TRBJ2-2; TRBD1 matches 10 bases. This CDR3 region has 15 residues. CDR1 is MNHEY, CDR2 SVGAGI, per germline. In DNA, the CDR3 is TGTACCAGCAGGTGGGACAGGGGCTACGCCCGGGAGCTGTTTTTT. This gives the protein CTSRWDRGYARELFF.

In the case of this clonotype: With a much larger clone just one base away, this may be a read error. This rearrangement joins TRBV9 to TRBJ1-3; tentative D call: TRBD1 (5 bases). The CDR3 contains 16 residues. CDR1 is SGDLS and CDR2 is YYNGEE in the germline V gene. CDR3 coding DNA: TGTGTCAGCAGCGTGGACACCGGGGGTACTGGAAACACCATATATTTT. Its translation: CVSSVDTGGTGNTIYF.

Details on this clonotype: The junction departs from the called germline gene at one end, perhaps through a read error. This chain uses TRBV6-6 with TRBJ2-4, with D maybe TRBD2 (6 bases). Germline-derived CDR1 and CDR2 are MNHNY and SVGAGI (reference sequence). The CDR3 has 14 residues. Written as DNA, the CDR3 is TGCGCCAGCAGTTATAGGGGAGGCAAAAACATTCAGTACTTC. This gives the protein CASSYRGGKNIQYF.

As regards this clonotype: At one boundary the junction diverges from the germline segment, which might be a read error. The gene calls are TRBV20-1 and TRBJ2-3; no firm D call. The CDR3 runs 15 residues. CDR1 and CDR2 (germline): DFQATT, SNEGSKA (reference sequence). CDR3 in amino acids: CSAREPESVRDMQYF. CDR3 sequence (DNA): TGCAGTGCTAGAGAACCGGAGTCGGTCCGAGATATGCAGTATTTT.

As concerns this clonotype: It may be a read error: a sequence one base away is much more abundant. The chain is built from TRBV20-1 and TRBJ1-1, with a possible D match to TRBD1 (6 bases). Trimming removed 7 bases from V and 2 bases from J, with 17 bases in between. The CDR3 contains 14 residues. CDR1 DFQATT and CDR2 SNEGSKA come from the germline V gene (reference sequence). CDR3 sequence (DNA): TGCAGTGTTATATTACAGGGCGCAAACACTGAAGCTTTCTTT. This codes for CSVILQGANTEAFF.

Notes on this clonotype: A much larger clone lies a single base off, so this may be a read error. This chain uses TRBV6-5 with TRBJ2-2; 7 nucleotides align to TRBD1. The CDR3 is 13 amino acids. Germline V lookup: CDR1 MNHEY, CDR2 SVGAGI. The CDR3 sequence is CASSRQGVGDLFF. The CDR3 DNA reads as TGTGCCAGCAGTAGACAGGGAGTTGGGGATCTGTTTTTT.

Points on this clonotype: Because it lacks the conserved phenylalanine or tryptophan at the end, this CDR3 is likely a read error. The chain links TRBV4-3 to TRBJ2-6; maybe TRBD1 (5 bases). Germline CDR1 reads LGHNA; CDR2 reads YSLEER. The CDR3 is made up of 17 amino acids. The CDR3 sequence is CASSQDAGLPGANVLTI. The DNA for the CDR3 is TGCGCCAGCAGCCAAGACGCAGGTTTACCTGGGGCCAATGTCCTGACTATC.

The chain combines TRBV28 with TRBJ2-5, with a possible D match to TRBD1 (5 bases). Germline-derived CDR1 and CDR2 are MDHEN and SYDVKM. The V gene lost 7 bases and the J gene lost 10 bases, with 16 bases spanning the gap. The CDR3 runs 12 residues. The CDR3 nucleotides are TGTGCCAGCAATTTGGGGTTTAGGGGCCAGTACTTC. Protein: CASNLGFRGQYF.

About this clonotype itself: At one end the junction does not follow the germline gene, possibly because of a read error. The gene calls are TRBV11-2 and TRBJ2-7; 10 nucleotides align to TRBD1. CDR3 length: 15 amino acids. The germline V gene has CDR1 SGHAT and CDR2 FQNNGV. CDR3 sequence: CGSTLGTGVTYEQYF. The CDR3, as DNA: TGTGGCAGCACCTTAGGGACAGGGGTTACCTACGAGCAGTACTTC.

As to this clonotype: A much larger clonotype is one base distant, so this may be a read error. Written as DNA, the CDR3 is TGTGCCAACAGTTCGCCGGGACAGGGAATATCCTACGAGCAGTACTTC. It translates to CANSSPGQGISYEQYF. The chain employs TRBV28 and TRBJ2-7, with 9 bases lining up with TRBD1. Germline CDR1 and CDR2: MDHEN and SYDVKM. The CDR3 is 16 amino acids.

The chain couples TRBV11-2 to TRBJ2-2; D remains ambiguous. The germline gives CDR1 SGHAT, CDR2 FQNNGV. The germline V and J ends were trimmed by 10 bases and 1 base, with 16 bases remaining between them. The CDR3 contains 15 residues. CDR3 in amino acids: CANKATRKNTGELFF. CDR3 nucleotide sequence: TGTGCCAACAAGGCGACAAGAAAGAACACCGGGGAGCTGTTTTTT.

This rearrangement joins TRBV10-2 to TRBJ1-2; D ambiguous. CDR3 length equals 13 residues. Germline CDR1 WSHSY, CDR2 SAAADI. For the CDR3, the DNA is TGCACCAACAGCGAGGACGGGTCCTATGGCTACACCTTC. It encodes CTNSEDGSYGYTF.

There are a few counts of this clonotype. Its ends do not fully match the called genes, so a read error is possible. The chain is built from TRBV4-3 and TRBJ2-3; D not certain. Germline CDR1 and CDR2: LGHNA and YSLEER. The CDR3 is 17 residues long. For the CDR3, the DNA is TGCGCTAGCAGCCAAGATTTTGCATTCCCGTTCACAGATACGCAGTATTTT. Amino acids: CASSQDFAFPFTDTQYF.

This clonotype was counted between two and nine times. A read error may be the cause here, since a much bigger clone is one base away. A read error is likely, as this CDR3 ends without the conserved phenylalanine or tryptophan. V usage is TRBV12-3 or TRBV12-4 and J usage is TRBJ2-3; 9 bases align to TRBD1. Unmatched junction bases numbered 7, after V lost 6 bases and J lost 3 bases. The CDR3 runs 15 residues. The CDR3 region is CASSPGQGRTDTQYL. CDR3 nucleotides: TGTGCCAGCAGCCCGGGACAGGGACGTACAGATACGCAGTATTTA.